The following is a T cell receptor (beta chain) sequence with its context. Its target is unknown. A second about 7 to 12 cycle PCR used barcoded and J-beta primers. TCRdb re-analysed the 5' RACE reads in MiXCR, keeping a single row per CDR3 protein. The sample contains approximately 1.5 million distinct CDR3 sequences, 30% to 35% of which appear only once. CDR3 length: 15 amino acids. Germline CDR1 SEHNR, CDR2 FQNEAQ (reference sequence). With 1 base removed from V and 8 bases from J, the gap between germline ends came to 17 bases. The entry originates in a study of blood T cells in healthy people across ages. Study-wide results and caveats: Nothing was known about donor CMV status, and this possibly confounded expanded clonotype changes.

Every donor provided roughly 10 milliliters of peripheral blood. This sequence joins TRBV7-9 and TRBJ1-2; D might be TRBD1 (6 bases). Material: blood. The sequence derives from a woman in her twenties or thirties in good health. The DNA for the CDR3 is TGTGCCAGCAGCTTAGGGTGGACAGTCGGTAGGGGCTACACCTTC. It specifies CASSLGWTVGRGYTF.